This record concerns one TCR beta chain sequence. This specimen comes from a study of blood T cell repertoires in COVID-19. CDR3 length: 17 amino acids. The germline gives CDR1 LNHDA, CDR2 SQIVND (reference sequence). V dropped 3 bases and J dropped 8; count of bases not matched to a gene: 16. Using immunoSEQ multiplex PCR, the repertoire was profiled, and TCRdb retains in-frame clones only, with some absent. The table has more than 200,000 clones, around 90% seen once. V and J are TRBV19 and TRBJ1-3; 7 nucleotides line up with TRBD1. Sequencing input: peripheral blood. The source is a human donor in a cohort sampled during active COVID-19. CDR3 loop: CASSMPPAKGARDTIYF. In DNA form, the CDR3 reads TGTGCCAGTAGTATGCCCCCGGCAAAGGGGGCGCGAGACACCATATATTTT.